The 13 T cell receptor beta chains reported below all come from one sample, sequenced in a study of blood T cell repertoires in COVID-19. Libraries were prepared by immunoSEQ multiplex PCR; TCRdb keeps only in-frame clonotypes and omits some of them. The top ten clones hold around 9.3% of a sample with 110,000 or so clones, 81% of them seen once. Source material: peripheral blood. The receptor source for this set is a human donor in a cohort sampled during active COVID-19.

This clone has just one count. This chain links TRBV15 with TRBJ1-3; D possibly corresponds to TRBD1 (5 bases). The CDR3 has 15 amino acids. Trimming took 5 bases from V and 2 from J, leaving 13 bases between them. Germline values: CDR1 LNHNV, CDR2 YYDKDF (reference sequence). Here the CDR3 reads CATSPHPGAGNTIYF. CDR3 coding DNA: TGTGCCACCAGCCCCCACCCGGGGGCTGGAAACACCATATATTTT.

CDR3 region: CASSPQDRHQETQYF. The CDR3 coding sequence is TGTGCCAGCTCACCACAAGACAGACATCAAGAGACCCAGTACTTC. The chain carries TRBV18 and TRBJ2-5; weak D call: TRBD1 (5 bases). Germline V gives CDR1 KGHSH, CDR2 LQKENI. Deletions cut 1 base from V and 2 bases from J, with 11 bases between. The CDR3 sequence is 15 residues long.

The chain employs TRBV30 and TRBJ1-2; D may be TRBD1 (6 bases). Deletions cut 3 bases from V and 2 bases from J, with 16 bases between. Germline values: CDR1 GTSNPN, CDR2 SVGIG (reference sequence). This CDR3 spans 15 amino acids. The CDR3, as DNA: TGTGCCTGGAGAGATACAGGGACCTTCAACTATGGCTACACCTTC. This encodes CAWRDTGTFNYGYTF. The full variable domain, with the rest looked up from reference TRBV30 and TRBJ1-2, is SQTIHQWPATLVQPVGSPLSLECTVEGTSNPNLYWYRQAAGRGLQLLFYSVGIGQISSEVPQNLSASRPQDRQFILSSKKLLLSDSGFYLCAWRDTGTFNYGYTFGSGTRLTVV.

The chain recombines TRBV4-3 with TRBJ1-1, with 7 bases fitting TRBD1. V was pared by 1 base and J by 8 bases, with 10 bases of the junction left unmatched. The CDR3 has 15 amino acids. CDR1 and CDR2 from the germline V gene are LGHNA and YSLEER. CDR3 loop: CASSQGAPGGEEAFF. CDR3 nucleotides: TGCGCCAGCAGCCAAGGTGCCCCAGGGGGTGAGGAAGCTTTCTTT.

The genes are TRBV7-6 and TRBJ2-1; TRBD1 might be the D (6 bases). Trimming removed 5 bases at V and 13 bases at J, with 18 bases between. Looked up from germline, CDR1 is SGHVS and CDR2 is FNYEAQ. This CDR3 is built from 13 residues. CDR3 amino acids: CASSAFERQVQFF. The CDR3 DNA reads as TGTGCCAGCAGCGCTTTTGAGCGACAGGTCCAGTTCTTC.

J is TRBJ1-2 and V is TRBV30; D is possibly TRBD1 (6 bases). This CDR3 comprises 14 residues. Trimming stripped 4 bases from V and 6 bases from J, with 18 bases between. The germline V gene has CDR1 GTSNPN and CDR2 SVGIG (reference sequence). The DNA of the CDR3 is TGTGCCTGGACTCACTCGGCAGGGGCACATGGCTACACCTTC. It codes for CAWTHSAGAHGYTF.

This clone was picked up a small number of times. The V gene is TRBV15, the J gene TRBJ2-7, with 12 bases matching TRBD2. V lost 0 bases to trimming and J lost 4 bases; unmatched junction nucleotides: 13. The CDR3 runs 19 residues. Germline CDR1 reads LNHNV; CDR2 reads YYDKDF (reference sequence). This chain's CDR3 is CATSRDLLGLAGTGYEQYF. The CDR3 region has the DNA TGTGCCACCAGCAGAGATCTCTTGGGACTAGCGGGCACGGGATACGAGCAGTACTTC.

The chain uses TRBV19 and TRBJ2-7; 13 bases agree with TRBD2. CDR1 and CDR2 from the germline V gene are LNHDA and SQIVND (reference sequence). The V and J ends lost 4 bases and 2 bases, in that order; junction bases with no gene match: 5. The CDR3 length is 16 residues. The CDR3 sequence is CASSTGTSGAAYEQYF. Here the CDR3 DNA reads TGTGCCAGTAGTACCGGGACTAGCGGGGCAGCCTACGAGCAGTACTTC.

V and J are TRBV6-5 and TRBJ2-3; 7 positions agree with TRBD1. This CDR3 spans 15 amino acids. With 2 bases clipped from V and 2 bases from J, the junction kept 4 bases outside the gene matches. From germline, CDR1 is MNHEY and CDR2 SVGAGI. CDR3 nucleotides: TGTGCCAGCAGTTACACAGGGGAGCCCACAGATACGCAGTATTTT. This gives the protein CASSYTGEPTDTQYF.

The chain couples TRBV18 to TRBJ2-7; 10 nucleotides align to TRBD1. V gave up 5 bases and J gave up 2 bases; unmatched junction bases: 6. CDR3 length: 15 amino acids. Germline CDR1 and CDR2: KGHSH and LQKENI. The CDR3 bases are TGTGCCAGCTCAACATCGGGACAGGGGACCTACGAGCAGTACTTC. It translates to CASSTSGQGTYEQYF.

This chain joins TRBV7-3 and TRBJ1-3; no definite D call. Germline-derived CDR1 and CDR2 are SGHTA and FQGTGA. Trimming left V 1 base short and J 0 bases short, with 7 bases between. This CDR3 is 15 amino acids long. The CDR3 loop reads CASSLMRGSGNTIYF. The DNA for the CDR3 is TGTGCCAGCAGCTTAATGCGGGGCTCTGGAAACACCATATATTTT. The full variable domain, its missing parts supplied by reference TRBV7-3 and TRBJ1-3, is GAGVSQTPSNKVTEKGKYVELRCDPISGHTALYWYRQSLGQGPEFLIYFQGTGAADDSGLPNDRFFAVRPEGSVSTLKIQRTERGDSAVYLCASSLMRGSGNTIYFGEGSWLTVV.

This clone was seen just once. V usage is TRBV30 and J usage is TRBJ2-3; 12 bases map to TRBD2. Germline loops: CDR1 GTSNPN, CDR2 SVGIG (reference sequence). This CDR3 has 16 amino acids. V lost 2 bases to trimming and J lost 5 bases; unmatched junction nucleotides: 8. CDR3 in amino acids: CAWSTRLAGVKDTQYF. As DNA, the CDR3 is TGTGCCTGGAGTACCCGACTAGCGGGAGTTAAAGATACGCAGTATTTT.

The rearrangement uses TRBV4-1 and TRBJ2-7, with D possibly being TRBD1 (6 bases). The CDR3 runs 14 residues. Trimming shortened V by 5 bases and J by 3 bases, and 14 bases separated the two germline ends. CDR1 is MGHRA, CDR2 YSYEKL, per germline. The CDR3 nucleotides are TGCGCCAGCAGCTACGGGGACAACAGCTACGAGCAGTACTTC. The encoded protein is CASSYGDNSYEQYF.